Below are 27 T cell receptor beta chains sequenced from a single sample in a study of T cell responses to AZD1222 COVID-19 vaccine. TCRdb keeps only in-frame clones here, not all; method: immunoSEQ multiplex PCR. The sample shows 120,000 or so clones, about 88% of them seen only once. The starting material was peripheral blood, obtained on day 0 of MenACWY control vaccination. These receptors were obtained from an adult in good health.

The CDR3: CASRAGSYAGELFF. CDR3 DNA: TGTGCCAGCAGGGCAGGTTCTTACGCCGGGGAGCTGTTTTTT. The chain combines TRBV3-1 (or the pseudogene TRBV3-2) with TRBJ2-2; the D is unclear. The CDR3 consists of 14 residues. The V end was cut by 6 bases, the J end by 6 bases, with 14 bases between. Germline assignment: CDR1 LGHDT and CDR2 YNNKEL (reference sequence).

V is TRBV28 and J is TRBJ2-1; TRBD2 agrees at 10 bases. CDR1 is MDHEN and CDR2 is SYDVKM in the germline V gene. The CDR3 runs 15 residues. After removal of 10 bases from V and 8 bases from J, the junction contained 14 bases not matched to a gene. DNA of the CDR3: TGTGCCACCCTCCCCCCTAGCGGGAGTGGCTATGAGCAGTTCTTC. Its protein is CATLPPSGSGYEQFF.

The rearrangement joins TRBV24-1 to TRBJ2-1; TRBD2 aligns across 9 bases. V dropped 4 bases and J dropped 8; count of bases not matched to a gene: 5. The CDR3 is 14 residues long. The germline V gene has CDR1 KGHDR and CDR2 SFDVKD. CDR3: CATSEVTSGDEQFF. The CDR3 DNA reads TGTGCCACCAGTGAGGTGACTAGCGGCGATGAGCAGTTCTTC.

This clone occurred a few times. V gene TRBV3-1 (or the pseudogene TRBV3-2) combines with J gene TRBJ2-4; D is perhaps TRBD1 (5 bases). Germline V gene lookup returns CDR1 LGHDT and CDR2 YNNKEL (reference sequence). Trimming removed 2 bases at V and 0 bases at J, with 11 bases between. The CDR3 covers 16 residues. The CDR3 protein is CASSQWGGRAKNIQYF. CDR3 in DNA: TGTGCCAGCAGCCAATGGGGCGGCAGAGCCAAAAACATTCAGTACTTC.

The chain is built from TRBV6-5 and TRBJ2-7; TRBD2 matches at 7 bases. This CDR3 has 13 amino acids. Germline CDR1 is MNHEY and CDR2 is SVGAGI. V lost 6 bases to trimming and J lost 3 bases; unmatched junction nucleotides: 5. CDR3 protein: CASRGAGNYEQYF. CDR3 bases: TGTGCCAGCAGAGGAGCGGGAAACTACGAGCAGTACTTC.

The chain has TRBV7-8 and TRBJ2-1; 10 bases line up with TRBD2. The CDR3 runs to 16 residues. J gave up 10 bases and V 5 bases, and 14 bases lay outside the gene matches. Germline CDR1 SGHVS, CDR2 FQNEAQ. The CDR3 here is CASSPGASGSVGEQFF. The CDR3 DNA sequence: TGTGCCAGCAGCCCCGGGGCTAGCGGGAGTGTAGGGGAGCAGTTCTTC.

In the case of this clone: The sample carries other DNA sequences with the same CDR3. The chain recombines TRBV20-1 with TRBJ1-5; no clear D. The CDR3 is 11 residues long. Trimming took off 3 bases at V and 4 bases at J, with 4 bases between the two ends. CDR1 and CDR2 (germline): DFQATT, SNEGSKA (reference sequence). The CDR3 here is CSASSNQPQHF. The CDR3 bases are TGCAGTGCTAGCAGTAATCAGCCCCAGCATTTT.

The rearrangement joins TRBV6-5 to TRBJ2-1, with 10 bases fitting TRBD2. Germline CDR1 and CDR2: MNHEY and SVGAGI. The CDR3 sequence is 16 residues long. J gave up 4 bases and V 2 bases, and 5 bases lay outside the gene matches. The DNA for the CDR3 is TGTGCCAGCAGTTACACCCCTAGCGGGAGTTACAATGAGCAGTTCTTC. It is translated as CASSYTPSGSYNEQFF.

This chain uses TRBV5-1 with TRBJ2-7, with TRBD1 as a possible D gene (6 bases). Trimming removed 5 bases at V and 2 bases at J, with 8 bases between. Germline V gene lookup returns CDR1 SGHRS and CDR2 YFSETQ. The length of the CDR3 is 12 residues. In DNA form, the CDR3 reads TGCGCCAGCAGGGGGGCAACCTACGAGCAGTACTTC. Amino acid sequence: CASRGATYEQYF.

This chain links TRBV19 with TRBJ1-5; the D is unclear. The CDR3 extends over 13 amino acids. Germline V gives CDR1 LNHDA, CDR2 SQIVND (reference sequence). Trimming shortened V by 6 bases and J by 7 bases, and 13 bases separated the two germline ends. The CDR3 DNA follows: TGTGCCAGTAGCCTACGGACCGGGCAGCCCCAGCATTTT. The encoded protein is CASSLRTGQPQHF.

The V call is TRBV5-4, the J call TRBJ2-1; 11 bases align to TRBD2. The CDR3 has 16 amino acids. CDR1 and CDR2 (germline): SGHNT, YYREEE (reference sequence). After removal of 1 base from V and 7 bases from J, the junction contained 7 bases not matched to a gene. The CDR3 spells CASSLSLAGGRNEQFF. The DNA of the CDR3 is TGTGCCAGCAGCTTGAGTCTAGCGGGAGGTCGAAATGAGCAGTTCTTC.

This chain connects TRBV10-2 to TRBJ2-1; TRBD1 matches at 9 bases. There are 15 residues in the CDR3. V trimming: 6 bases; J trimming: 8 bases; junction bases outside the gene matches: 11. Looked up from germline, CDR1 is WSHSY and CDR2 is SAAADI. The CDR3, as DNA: TGCGCCAGCAGGACTCAGGGACAGGGTGTCTATGAGCAGTTCTTC. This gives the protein CASRTQGQGVYEQFF.

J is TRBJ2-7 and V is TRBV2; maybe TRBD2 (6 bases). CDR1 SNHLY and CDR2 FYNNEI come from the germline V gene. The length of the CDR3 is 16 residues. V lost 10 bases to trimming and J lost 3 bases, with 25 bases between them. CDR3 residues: CATARGKLAGVYEQYF. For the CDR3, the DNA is TGTGCCACCGCACGGGGAAAACTAGCAGGAGTCTACGAGCAGTACTTC.

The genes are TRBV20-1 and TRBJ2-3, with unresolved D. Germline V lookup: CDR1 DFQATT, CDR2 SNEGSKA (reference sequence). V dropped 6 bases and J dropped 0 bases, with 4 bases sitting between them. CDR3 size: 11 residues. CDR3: CSASSTDTQYF. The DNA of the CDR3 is TGCAGTGCATCTAGCACAGATACGCAGTATTTT.

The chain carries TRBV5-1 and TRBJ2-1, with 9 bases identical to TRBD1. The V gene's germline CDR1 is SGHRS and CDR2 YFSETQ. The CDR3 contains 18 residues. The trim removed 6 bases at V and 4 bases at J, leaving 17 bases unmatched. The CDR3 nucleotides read TGCGCCAGCACCCCCGGGTGGAGGGGACAGGGCCTTTACAATGAGCAGTTCTTC. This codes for CASTPGWRGQGLYNEQFF. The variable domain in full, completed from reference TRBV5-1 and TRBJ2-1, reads KAGVTQTPRYLIKTRGQQVTLSCSPISGHRSVSWYQQTPGQGLQFLFEYFSETQRNKGNFPGRFSGRQFSNSRSEMNVSTLELGDSALYLCASTPGWRGQGLYNEQFFGPGTRLTVL.

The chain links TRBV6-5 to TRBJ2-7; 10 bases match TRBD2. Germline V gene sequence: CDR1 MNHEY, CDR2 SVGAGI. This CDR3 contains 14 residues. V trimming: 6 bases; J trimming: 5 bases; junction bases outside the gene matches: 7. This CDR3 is CASRLAGEIHEQYF. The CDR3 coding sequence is TGTGCCAGCAGGCTAGCGGGAGAGATCCACGAGCAGTACTTC.

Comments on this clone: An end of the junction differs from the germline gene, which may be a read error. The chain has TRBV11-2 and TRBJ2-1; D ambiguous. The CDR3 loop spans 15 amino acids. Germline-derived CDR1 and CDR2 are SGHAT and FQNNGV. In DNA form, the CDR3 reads TGTGCCAGCAGCGTAGACTCCAGCTCCTACAATGAGCAGTTCTTC. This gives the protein CASSVDSSSYNEQFF.

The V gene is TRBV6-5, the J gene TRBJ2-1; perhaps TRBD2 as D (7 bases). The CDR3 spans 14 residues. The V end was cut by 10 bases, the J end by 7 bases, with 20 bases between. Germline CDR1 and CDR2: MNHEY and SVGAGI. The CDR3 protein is CATITWGGPNEQFF. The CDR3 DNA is TGTGCCACCATAACCTGGGGGGGGCCAAATGAGCAGTTCTTC.

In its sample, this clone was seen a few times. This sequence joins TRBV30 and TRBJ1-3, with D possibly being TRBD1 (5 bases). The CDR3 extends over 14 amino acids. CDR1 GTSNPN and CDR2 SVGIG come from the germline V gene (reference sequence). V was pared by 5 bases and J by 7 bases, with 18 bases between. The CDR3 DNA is TGTGCCTGGGAGAGGGGAGGGATCGGCAACACCATATATTTT. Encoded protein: CAWERGGIGNTIYF.

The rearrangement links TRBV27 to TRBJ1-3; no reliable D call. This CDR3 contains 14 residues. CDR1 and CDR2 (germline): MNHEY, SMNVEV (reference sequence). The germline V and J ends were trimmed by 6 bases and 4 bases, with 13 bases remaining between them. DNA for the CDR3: TGTGCCAGCAGACCGGGCCATGAGGGAAACACCATATATTTT. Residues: CASRPGHEGNTIYF.

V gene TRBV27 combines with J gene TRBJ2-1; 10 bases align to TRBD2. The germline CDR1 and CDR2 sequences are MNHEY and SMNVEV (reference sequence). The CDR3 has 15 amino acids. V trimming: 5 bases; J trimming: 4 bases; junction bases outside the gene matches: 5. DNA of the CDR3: TGTGCCAGCAGTACCACTAGCGGGGCTTACAATGAGCAGTTCTTC. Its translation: CASSTTSGAYNEQFF.

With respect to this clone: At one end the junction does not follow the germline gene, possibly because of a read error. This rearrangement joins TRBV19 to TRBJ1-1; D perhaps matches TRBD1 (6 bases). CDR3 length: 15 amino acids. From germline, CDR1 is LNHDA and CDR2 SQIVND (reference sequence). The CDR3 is CASSVDNGGQAEAFF. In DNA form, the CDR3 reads TGTGCCAGTAGTGTAGACAACGGGGGGCAAGCTGAAGCTTTCTTT.

Here the CDR3 DNA reads TGTGCCAGTAGTGGGGACGGAGCGGGGGACTACGAGCAGTACTTC. Translating it yields CASSGDGAGDYEQYF. V usage is TRBV19 and J usage is TRBJ2-7, with 8 bases fitting TRBD2. This CDR3 is built from 15 residues. CDR1 is LNHDA, CDR2 SQIVND, per germline (reference sequence). V lost 5 bases, J lost 3 bases, and 9 bases stayed unmatched. Supplemented by reference TRBV19 and TRBJ2-7, the full variable domain reads DGGITQSPKYLFRKEGQNVTLSCEQNLNHDAMYWYRQDPGQGLRLIYYSQIVNDFQKGDIAEGYSVSREKKESFPLTVTSAQKNPTAFYLCASSGDGAGDYEQYFGPGTRLTVT.

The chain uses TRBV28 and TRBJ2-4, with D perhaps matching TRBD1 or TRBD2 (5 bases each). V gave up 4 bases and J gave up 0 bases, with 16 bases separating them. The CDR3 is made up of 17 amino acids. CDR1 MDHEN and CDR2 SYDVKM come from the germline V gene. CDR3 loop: CASSSTLVGVAKNIQYF. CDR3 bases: TGTGCCAGCAGTTCTACCCTGGTGGGGGTAGCCAAAAACATTCAGTACTTC. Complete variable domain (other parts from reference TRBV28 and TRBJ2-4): DVKVTQSSRYLVKRTGEKVFLECVQDMDHENMFWYRQDPGLGLRLIYFSYDVKMKEKGDIPEGYSVSREKKERFSLILESASTNQTSMYLCASSSTLVGVAKNIQYFGAGTRLSVL.

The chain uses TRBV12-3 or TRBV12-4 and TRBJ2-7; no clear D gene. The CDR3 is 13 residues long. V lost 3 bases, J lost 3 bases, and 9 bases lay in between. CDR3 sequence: CASSFGRSYEQYF. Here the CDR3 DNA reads TGTGCCAGCAGTTTTGGCCGCAGCTACGAGCAGTACTTC.

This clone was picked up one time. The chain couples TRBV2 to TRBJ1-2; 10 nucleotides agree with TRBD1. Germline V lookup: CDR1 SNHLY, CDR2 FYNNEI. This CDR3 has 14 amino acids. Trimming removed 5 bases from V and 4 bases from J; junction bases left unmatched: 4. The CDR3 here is CASSRDRGSYGYTF. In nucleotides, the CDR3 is TGTGCCAGCAGTCGGGACAGGGGTAGCTATGGCTACACCTTC.

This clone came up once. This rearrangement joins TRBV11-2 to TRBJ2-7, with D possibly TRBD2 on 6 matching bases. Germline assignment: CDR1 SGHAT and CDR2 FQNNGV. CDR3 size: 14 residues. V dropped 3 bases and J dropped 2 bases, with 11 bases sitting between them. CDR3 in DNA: TGTGCCAGCAGCTTCGCCGGGGGAGCCTACGAGCAGTACTTC. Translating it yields CASSFAGGAYEQYF.